These 8 T cell receptor beta chains share one sample of origin, sequenced in a study of graft-versus-host responses after intestinal transplantation. Measured with immunoSEQ multiplex PCR; TCRdb has only the in-frame clones, and not every one. The sample holds approximately 24,000 clones, 90% to 95% seen once. Sequencing was performed on PBMCs, taken 30 days after intestinal transplant. Receptors were obtained from a human patient who received an intestinal transplant, so some T cells may come from the graft donor.

This clone occurred once. The CDR3 loop reads CASSRIQGIDEQYF. CDR3 bases: TGTGCCAGCTCACGCATACAGGGGATAGACGAGCAGTACTTC. This chain uses TRBV18 with TRBJ2-7; 7 bases map to TRBD1. This CDR3 is 14 amino acids long. Germline CDR1 KGHSH, CDR2 LQKENI. V lost 4 bases, J lost 5 bases, and 8 bases stayed unmatched.

V gene TRBV5-1 combines with J gene TRBJ2-1; tentatively, D is TRBD2 (6 bases). Trimming left V 3 bases short and J 0 bases short, with 10 bases between. Germline V gene data show CDR1 as SGHRS and CDR2 as YFSETQ. CDR3 size: 15 residues. The chain's CDR3 is CASSWDGSSYNEQFF. In DNA form, the CDR3 reads TGCGCCAGCAGCTGGGACGGGAGCTCCTACAATGAGCAGTTCTTC. The full variable domain, rest sourced from reference TRBV5-1 and TRBJ2-1, is KAGVTQTPRYLIKTRGQQVTLSCSPISGHRSVSWYQQTPGQGLQFLFEYFSETQRNKGNFPGRFSGRQFSNSRSEMNVSTLELGDSALYLCASSWDGSSYNEQFFGPGTRLTVL.

The chain has TRBV30 and TRBJ1-4, with D unresolved. This CDR3 is 14 amino acids long. The ends were cut back, 2 bases at V and 7 bases at J, with 14 bases in the middle. Germline CDR1 GTSNPN, CDR2 SVGIG (reference sequence). The DNA for the CDR3 is TGTGCCTGGAGTATCGGAGTAAGCGGTGAAAAACTGTTTTTT. Its protein product is CAWSIGVSGEKLFF.

This clone occurred once. The chain is built from TRBV28 and TRBJ2-7, with unresolved D. CDR3 length: 16 residues. CDR1 and CDR2 from the germline V gene are MDHEN and SYDVKM. V was shortened by 5 bases and J by 0 bases, with 17 bases between the two germline ends. The CDR3 DNA reads TGTGCCAGCAGTCCTACCCCTGGCCCGGACTCCTACGAGCAGTACTTC. This encodes CASSPTPGPDSYEQYF. Using reference TRBV28 and TRBJ2-7 for the parts outside the CDR3, the full variable domain is DVKVTQSSRYLVKRTGEKVFLECVQDMDHENMFWYRQDPGLGLRLIYFSYDVKMKEKGDIPEGYSVSREKKERFSLILESASTNQTSMYLCASSPTPGPDSYEQYFGPGTRLTVT.

The chain joins TRBV4-1 to TRBJ2-3; D might be TRBD2 (6 bases). Trimming pared 8 bases from V and 3 bases from J, leaving 12 bases between. The CDR3 is made up of 13 amino acids. Germline CDR1 MGHRA, CDR2 YSYEKL. Here the CDR3 DNA reads TGCGCCAGCGGGGGGAGCCAGACAGATACGCAGTATTTT. Its translation is CASGGSQTDTQYF.

The gene calls are TRBV11-2 and TRBJ2-1, with 13 bases fitting TRBD2. The CDR3 runs to 16 residues. The V and J ends lost 3 bases and 5 bases, in that order; junction bases with no gene match: 4. Germline loops: CDR1 SGHAT, CDR2 FQNNGV. The CDR3 reads CASSFLLAGGHNEQFF. The DNA for the CDR3 is TGTGCCAGCAGCTTCCTACTAGCGGGAGGGCACAATGAGCAGTTCTTC.

V and J are TRBV12-5 and TRBJ2-1; D is uncertain. CDR1 and CDR2 (germline): LGHNT, FRNRAP. This CDR3 has 12 amino acids. Trimming removed 1 base at V and 4 bases at J, with 2 bases between. The CDR3 sequence is CASGLDYNEQFF. In DNA form, the CDR3 reads TGTGCTAGTGGTTTGGATTACAATGAGCAGTTCTTC.

V usage is TRBV27 and J usage is TRBJ2-2; TRBD2 is a possible D gene (5 bases). The CDR3 loop spans 16 amino acids. CDR1 is MNHEY and CDR2 is SMNVEV in the germline V gene (reference sequence). Trimming removed 5 bases at V and 3 bases at J, with 16 bases between. DNA of the CDR3: TGTGCCAGCAGTCTCACAGTAGGAGGAGACACCGGGGAGCTGTTTTTT. As protein: CASSLTVGGDTGELFF.